This T cell receptor beta chain was captured in a study of molecular identifiers for immune sequencing clone quantification. Notes on the study in general: Clonotypes surpassing 20 RNA copies contained over 99% of effector molecules, versus under 1% in naive cells.

MiXCR, applied by TCRdb to the PCR reads, yields one record per CDR3 protein. This table holds over 600,000 distinct CDR3 sequences, about 20% found once. A word on this clonotype: The target antigen is unknown. A read error is possible here, since a much larger clone lies one base away.

Germline V gene lookup returns CDR1 ENHRY and CDR2 SYGVKD. There are 13 residues in the CDR3. This rearrangement joins TRBV10-3 to TRBJ2-7; D is unresolved. This TCR came from a human donor in good health. Some libraries in this study had Jurkat cell RNA spiked in. The sample comprised naive CD8+ T cells from blood, with Jurkat cell RNA spiked in. The subset here: FACS-sorted CD8+CD4-CCR7+CD45RA+ naive T cells. CDR3 in DNA: TGTGCCATCAGTGAGACGAACTCCTACGAGCAGCACTTC. This sequence encodes CAISETNSYEQHF.